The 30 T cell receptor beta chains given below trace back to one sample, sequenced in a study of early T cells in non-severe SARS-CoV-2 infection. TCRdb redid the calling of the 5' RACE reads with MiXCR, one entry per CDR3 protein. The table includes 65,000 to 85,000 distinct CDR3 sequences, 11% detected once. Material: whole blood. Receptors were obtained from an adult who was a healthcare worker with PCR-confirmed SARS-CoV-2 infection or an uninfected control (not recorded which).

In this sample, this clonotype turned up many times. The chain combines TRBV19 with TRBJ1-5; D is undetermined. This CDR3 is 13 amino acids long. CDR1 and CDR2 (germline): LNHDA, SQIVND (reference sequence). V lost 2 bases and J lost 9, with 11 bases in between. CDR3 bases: TGTGCCAGTAGTATATCCTGGGAATGGCCCCAGCATTTT. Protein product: CASSISWEWPQHF. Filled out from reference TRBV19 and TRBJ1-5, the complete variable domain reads DGGITQSPKYLFRKEGQNVTLSCEQNLNHDAMYWYRQDPGQGLRLIYYSQIVNDFQKGDIAEGYSVSREKKESFPLTVTSAQKNPTAFYLCASSISWEWPQHFGDGTRLSIL.

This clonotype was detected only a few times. The CDR3 DNA sequence: TGCAGCGTTGAAGATTGGGCAATTCTTAGCACAGATACGCAGTATTTT. This translates into CSVEDWAILSTDTQYF. The chain couples TRBV29-1 to TRBJ2-3; no definite D call. Germline assignment: CDR1 SQVTM and CDR2 ANQGSEA. There are 16 residues in the CDR3. V was trimmed by 0 bases and J by 0 bases, leaving 13 bases between them.

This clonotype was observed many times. The CDR3 DNA is TGCGCCAGCAGCTGGGCTAACTCTGGAAACACCATATATTTT. This codes for CASSWANSGNTIYF. The V call is TRBV4-1, the J call TRBJ1-3; no definite D call. V shed 5 bases and J shed 0 bases, with 8 bases lying between them. The CDR3 runs 14 residues. CDR1 and CDR2 from the germline V gene are MGHRA and YSYEKL.

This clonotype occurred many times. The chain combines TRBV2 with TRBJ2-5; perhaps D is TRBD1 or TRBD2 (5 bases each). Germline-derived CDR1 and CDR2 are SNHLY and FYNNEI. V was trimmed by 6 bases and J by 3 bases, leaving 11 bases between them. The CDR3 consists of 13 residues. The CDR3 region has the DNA TGTGCCAGCAGGAGGGACGTCGAAGAGACCCAGTACTTC. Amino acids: CASRRDVEETQYF.

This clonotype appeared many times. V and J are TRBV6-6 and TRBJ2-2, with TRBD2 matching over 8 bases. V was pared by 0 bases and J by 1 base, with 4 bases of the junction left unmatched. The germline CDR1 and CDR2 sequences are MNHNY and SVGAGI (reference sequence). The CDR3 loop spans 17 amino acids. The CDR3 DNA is TGTGCCAGCAGTTACTCGAATCTAGCGGGGAACACCGGGGAGCTGTTTTTT. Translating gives CASSYSNLAGNTGELFF.

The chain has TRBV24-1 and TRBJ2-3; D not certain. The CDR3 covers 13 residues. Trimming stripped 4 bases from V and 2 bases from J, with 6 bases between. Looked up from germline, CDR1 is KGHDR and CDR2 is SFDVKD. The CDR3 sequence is CATSETVTDTQYF. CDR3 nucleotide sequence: TGTGCCACCAGTGAAACGGTCACAGATACGCAGTATTTT.

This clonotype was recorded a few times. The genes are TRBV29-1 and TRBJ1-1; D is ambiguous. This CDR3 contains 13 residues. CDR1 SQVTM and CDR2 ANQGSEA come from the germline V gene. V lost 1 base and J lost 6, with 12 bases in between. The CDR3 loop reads CSVEGPLWAEAFF. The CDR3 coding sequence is TGCAGCGTTGAAGGTCCTTTATGGGCTGAAGCTTTCTTT.

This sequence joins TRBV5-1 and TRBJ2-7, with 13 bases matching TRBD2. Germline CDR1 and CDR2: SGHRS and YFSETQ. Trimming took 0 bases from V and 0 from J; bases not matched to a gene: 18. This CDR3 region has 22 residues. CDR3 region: CASSLAEPGLAGLPPSSYEQYF. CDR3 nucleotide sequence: TGCGCCAGCAGCTTGGCCGAGCCGGGACTAGCGGGGCTCCCTCCTAGCTCCTACGAGCAGTACTTC.

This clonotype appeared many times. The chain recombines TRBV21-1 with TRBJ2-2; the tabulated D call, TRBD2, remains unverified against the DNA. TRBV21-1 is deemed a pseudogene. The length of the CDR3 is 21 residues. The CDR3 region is CASSKGSRGAYPPLNTGELFF. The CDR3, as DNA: TGTGCCAGCAGTAAAGGATCCCGCGGTGCTTATCCCCCGCTGAACACCGGGGAGCTGTTTTTT.

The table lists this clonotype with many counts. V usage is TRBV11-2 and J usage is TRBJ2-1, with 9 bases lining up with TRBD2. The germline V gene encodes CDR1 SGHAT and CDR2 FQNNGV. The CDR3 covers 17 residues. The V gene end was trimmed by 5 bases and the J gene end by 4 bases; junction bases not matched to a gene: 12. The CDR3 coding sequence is TGTGCCAGCAGCACCCTTGGGCCAGCGGGAGGATACAATGAGCAGTTCTTC. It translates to CASSTLGPAGGYNEQFF. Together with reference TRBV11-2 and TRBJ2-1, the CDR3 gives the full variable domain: EAGVAQSPRYKIIEKRQSVAFWCNPISGHATLYWYQQILGQGPKLLIQFQNNGVVDDSQLPKDRFSAERLKGVDSTLKIQPAKLEDSAVYLCASSTLGPAGGYNEQFFGPGTRLTVL.

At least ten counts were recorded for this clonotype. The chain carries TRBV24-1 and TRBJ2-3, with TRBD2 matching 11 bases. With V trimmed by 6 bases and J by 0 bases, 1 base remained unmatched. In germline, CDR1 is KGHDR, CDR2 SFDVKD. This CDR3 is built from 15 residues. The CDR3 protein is CATSLAGGSTDTQYF. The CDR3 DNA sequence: TGTGCCACCAGTCTAGCGGGAGGCAGCACAGATACGCAGTATTTT.

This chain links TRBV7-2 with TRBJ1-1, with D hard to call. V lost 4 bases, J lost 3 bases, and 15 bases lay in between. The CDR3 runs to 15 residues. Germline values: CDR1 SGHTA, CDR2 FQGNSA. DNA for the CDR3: TGTGCCAGCAGCTCCACAATTAGCGGGGACACTGAAGCTTTCTTT. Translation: CASSSTISGDTEAFF.

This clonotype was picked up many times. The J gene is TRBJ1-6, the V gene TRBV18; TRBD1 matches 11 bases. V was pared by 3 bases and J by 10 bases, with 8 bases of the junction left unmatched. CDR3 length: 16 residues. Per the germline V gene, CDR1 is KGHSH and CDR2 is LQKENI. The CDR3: CASSPLGQGVSSPLHF. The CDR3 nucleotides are TGTGCCAGCTCACCGCTGGGACAGGGGGTTTCGTCACCCCTCCACTTT.

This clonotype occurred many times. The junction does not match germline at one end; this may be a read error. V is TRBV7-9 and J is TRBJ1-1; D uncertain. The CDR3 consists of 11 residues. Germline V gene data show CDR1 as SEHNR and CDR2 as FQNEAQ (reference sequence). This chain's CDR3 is CASSLVTESFF. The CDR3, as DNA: TGTGCCAGCAGCTTAGTCACTGAATCTTTCTTT.

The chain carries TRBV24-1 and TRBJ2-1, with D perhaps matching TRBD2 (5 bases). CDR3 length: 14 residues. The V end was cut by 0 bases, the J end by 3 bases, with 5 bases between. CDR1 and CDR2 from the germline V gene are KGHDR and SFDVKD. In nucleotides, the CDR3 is TGTGCCACCAGTGATTTGCGGGACTACAATGAGCAGTTCTTC. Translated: CATSDLRDYNEQFF.

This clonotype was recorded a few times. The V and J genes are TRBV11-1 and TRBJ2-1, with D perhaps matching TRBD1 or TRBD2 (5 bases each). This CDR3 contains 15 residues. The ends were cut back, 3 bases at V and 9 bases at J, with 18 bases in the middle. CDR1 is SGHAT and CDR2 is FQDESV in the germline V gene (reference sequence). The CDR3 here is CASSLGDASLGEQFF. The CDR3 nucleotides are TGTGCCAGCAGCTTGGGGGACGCTTCCTTAGGTGAGCAGTTCTTC.

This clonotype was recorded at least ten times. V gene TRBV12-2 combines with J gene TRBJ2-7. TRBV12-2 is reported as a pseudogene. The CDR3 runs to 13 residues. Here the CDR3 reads CASRSFAVHEQYF. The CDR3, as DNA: TGTGCAAGTCGCTCCTTTGCCGTCCACGAGCAGTACTTC.

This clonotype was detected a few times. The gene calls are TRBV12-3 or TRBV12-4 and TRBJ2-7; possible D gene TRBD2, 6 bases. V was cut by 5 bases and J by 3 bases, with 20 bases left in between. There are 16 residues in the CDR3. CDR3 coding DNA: TGTGCCAGCAGTCCCCGCCCGGGAGCAATACTCTACGAGCAGTACTTC. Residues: CASSPRPGAILYEQYF.

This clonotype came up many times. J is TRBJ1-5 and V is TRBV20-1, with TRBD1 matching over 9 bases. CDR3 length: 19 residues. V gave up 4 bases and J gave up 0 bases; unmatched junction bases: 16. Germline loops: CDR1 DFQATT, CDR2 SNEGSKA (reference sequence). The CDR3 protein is CSAIKPGQGPVYSNQPQHF. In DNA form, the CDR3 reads TGCAGTGCTATTAAGCCGGGACAGGGCCCTGTATATAGCAATCAGCCCCAGCATTTT.

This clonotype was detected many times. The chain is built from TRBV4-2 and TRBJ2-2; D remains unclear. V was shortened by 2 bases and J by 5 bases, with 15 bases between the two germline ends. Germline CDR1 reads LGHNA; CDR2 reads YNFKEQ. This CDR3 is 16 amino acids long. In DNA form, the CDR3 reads TGTGCCAGCAGCCAACAAGGGATGATGCTAACCGGGGAGCTGTTTTTT. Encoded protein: CASSQQGMMLTGELFF.

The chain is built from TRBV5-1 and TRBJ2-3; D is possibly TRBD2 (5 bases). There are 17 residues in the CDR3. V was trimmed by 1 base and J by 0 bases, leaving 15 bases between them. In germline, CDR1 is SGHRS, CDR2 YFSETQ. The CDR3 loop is CASSLYTVATSTDTQYF. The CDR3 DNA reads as TGCGCCAGCAGCTTGTATACCGTAGCGACGAGCACAGATACGCAGTATTTT.

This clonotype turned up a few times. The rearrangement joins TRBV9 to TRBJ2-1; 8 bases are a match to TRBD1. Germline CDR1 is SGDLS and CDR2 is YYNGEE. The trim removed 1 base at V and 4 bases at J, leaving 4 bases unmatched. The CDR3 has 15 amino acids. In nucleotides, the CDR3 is TGTGCCAGCAGCGTAAGGACAGGGACATACAATGAGCAGTTCTTC. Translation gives CASSVRTGTYNEQFF.

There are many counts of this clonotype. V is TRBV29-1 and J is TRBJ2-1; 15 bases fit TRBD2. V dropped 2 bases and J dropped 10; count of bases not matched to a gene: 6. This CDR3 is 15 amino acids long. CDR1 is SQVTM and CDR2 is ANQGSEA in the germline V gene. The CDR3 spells CSVERRGLAGGEQFF. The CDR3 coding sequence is TGCAGCGTTGAAAGGAGGGGACTAGCGGGAGGCGAGCAGTTCTTC.

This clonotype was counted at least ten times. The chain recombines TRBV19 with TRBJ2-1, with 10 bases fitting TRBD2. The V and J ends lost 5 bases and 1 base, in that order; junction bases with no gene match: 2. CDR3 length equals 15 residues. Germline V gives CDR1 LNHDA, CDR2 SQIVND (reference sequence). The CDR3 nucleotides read TGTGCCAGTAGTGGGGGACTAGCGTCCTACAATGAGCAGTTCTTC. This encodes CASSGGLASYNEQFF.

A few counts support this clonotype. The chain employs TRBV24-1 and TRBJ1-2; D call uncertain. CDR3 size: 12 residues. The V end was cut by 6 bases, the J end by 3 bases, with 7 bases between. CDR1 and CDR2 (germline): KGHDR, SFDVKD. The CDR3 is CATSMPDYGYTF. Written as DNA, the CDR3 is TGTGCCACCAGTATGCCAGACTATGGCTACACCTTC.

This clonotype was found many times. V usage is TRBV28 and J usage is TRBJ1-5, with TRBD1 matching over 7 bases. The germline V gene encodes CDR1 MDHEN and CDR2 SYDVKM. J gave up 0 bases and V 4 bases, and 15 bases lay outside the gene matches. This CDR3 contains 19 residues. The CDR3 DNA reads TGTGCCAGCAGTTCAGTGGGACGGGACAGTCAAGATAGCAATCAGCCCCAGCATTTT. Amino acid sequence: CASSSVGRDSQDSNQPQHF. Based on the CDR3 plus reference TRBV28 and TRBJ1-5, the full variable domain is DVKVTQSSRYLVKRTGEKVFLECVQDMDHENMFWYRQDPGLGLRLIYFSYDVKMKEKGDIPEGYSVSREKKERFSLILESASTNQTSMYLCASSSVGRDSQDSNQPQHFGDGTRLSIL.

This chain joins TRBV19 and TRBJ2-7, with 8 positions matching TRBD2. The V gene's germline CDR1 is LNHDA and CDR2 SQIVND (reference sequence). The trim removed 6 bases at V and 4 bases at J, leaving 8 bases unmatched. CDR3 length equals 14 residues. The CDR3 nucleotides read TGTGCCAGTAGCCCGGGGACTAGTATGTACGAGCAGTACTTC. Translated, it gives CASSPGTSMYEQYF.

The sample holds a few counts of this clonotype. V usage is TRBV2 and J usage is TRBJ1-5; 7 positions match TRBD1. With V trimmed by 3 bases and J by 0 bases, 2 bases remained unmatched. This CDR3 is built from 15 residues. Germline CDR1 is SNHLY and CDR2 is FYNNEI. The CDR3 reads CASSEGQHSNQPQHF. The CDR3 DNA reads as TGTGCCAGCAGTGAGGGACAGCATAGCAATCAGCCCCAGCATTTT.

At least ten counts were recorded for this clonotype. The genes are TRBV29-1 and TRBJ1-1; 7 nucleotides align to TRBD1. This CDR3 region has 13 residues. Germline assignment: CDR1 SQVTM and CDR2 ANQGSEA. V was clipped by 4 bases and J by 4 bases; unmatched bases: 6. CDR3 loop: CSVATGEGTEAFF. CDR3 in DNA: TGCAGCGTTGCTACAGGGGAGGGCACTGAAGCTTTCTTT. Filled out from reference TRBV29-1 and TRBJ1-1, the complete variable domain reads SAVISQKPSRDICQRGTSLTIQCQVDSQVTMMFWYRQQPGQSLTLIATANQGSEATYESGFVIDKFPISRPNLTFSTLTVSNMSPEDSSIYLCSVATGEGTEAFFGQGTRLTVV.

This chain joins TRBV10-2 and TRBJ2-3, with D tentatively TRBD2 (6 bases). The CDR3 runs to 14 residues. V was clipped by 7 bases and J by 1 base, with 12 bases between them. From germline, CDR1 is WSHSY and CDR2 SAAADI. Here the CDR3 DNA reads TGCGCCAGCATGCAGGGACTCGGCACAGATACGCAGTATTTT. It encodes CASMQGLGTDTQYF.